This TCR beta chain was documented in a study of beta chain features in type 1 diabetes. Looking at the study overall: Similarity in age, gender and cell yields was seen between patients and healthy donors.

The study reverse transcribed the entire isolated RNA, so it sequenced expressed TCRB transcripts. Repertoires were generated with immunoSEQ multiplex PCR, while TCRdb's copy carries only in-frame clones and drops some. The table includes around 190,000 clones, about 13% detected once. V lost 4 bases to trimming and J lost 5 bases; unmatched junction nucleotides: 1. CDR1 and CDR2 from the germline V gene are SQVTM and ANQGSEA. CDR3 length: 12 residues. Sequences were obtained from central memory CD4+ T cells from blood. The TCR sequence derives from a woman aged 18-29 years in good health. The rearrangement links TRBV29-1 to TRBJ2-5; 10 bases are a match to TRBD1. This chain's CDR3 is CSVGQGAETQYF. In nucleotides, the CDR3 is TGCAGCGTTGGACAGGGGGCCGAGACCCAGTACTTC.